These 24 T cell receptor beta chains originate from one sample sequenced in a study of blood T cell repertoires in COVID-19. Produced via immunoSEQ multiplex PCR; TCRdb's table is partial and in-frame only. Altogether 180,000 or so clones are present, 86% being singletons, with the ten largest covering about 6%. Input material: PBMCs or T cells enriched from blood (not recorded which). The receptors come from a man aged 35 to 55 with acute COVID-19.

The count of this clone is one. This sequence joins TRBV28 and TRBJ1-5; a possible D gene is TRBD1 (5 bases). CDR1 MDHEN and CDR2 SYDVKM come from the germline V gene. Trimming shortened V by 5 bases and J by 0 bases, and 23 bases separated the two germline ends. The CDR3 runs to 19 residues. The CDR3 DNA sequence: TGTGCCAGCAGTAGTGGGGTTGGGGGGTTTTTGGGTAGCAATCAGCCCCAGCATTTT. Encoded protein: CASSSGVGGFLGSNQPQHF.

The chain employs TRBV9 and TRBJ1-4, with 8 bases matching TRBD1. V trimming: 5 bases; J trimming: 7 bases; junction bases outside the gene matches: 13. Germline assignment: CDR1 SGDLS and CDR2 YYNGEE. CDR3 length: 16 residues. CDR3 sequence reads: CASSALPGTGAEKLFF. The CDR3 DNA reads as TGTGCCAGCAGTGCCCTTCCCGGGACAGGAGCTGAAAAACTGTTTTTT.

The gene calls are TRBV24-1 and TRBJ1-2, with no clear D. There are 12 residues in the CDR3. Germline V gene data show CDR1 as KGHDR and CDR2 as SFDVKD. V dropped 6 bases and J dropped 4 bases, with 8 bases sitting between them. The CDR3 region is CATSSGAYGYTF. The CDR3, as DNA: TGTGCCACCAGTTCAGGTGCCTATGGCTACACCTTC.

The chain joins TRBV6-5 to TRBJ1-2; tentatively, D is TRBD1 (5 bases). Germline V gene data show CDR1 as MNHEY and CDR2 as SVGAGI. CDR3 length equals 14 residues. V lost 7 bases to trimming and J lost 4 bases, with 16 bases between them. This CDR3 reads CASKTGVLTYGYTF. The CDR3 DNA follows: TGTGCCAGCAAAACGGGGGTTTTGACCTATGGCTACACCTTC.

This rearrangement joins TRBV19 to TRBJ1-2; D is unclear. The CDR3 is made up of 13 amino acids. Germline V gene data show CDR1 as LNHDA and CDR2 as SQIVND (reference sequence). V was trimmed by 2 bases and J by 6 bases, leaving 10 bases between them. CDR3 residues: CASSIRGTDGYTF. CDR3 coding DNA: TGTGCCAGTAGTATACGCGGCACGGATGGCTACACCTTC.

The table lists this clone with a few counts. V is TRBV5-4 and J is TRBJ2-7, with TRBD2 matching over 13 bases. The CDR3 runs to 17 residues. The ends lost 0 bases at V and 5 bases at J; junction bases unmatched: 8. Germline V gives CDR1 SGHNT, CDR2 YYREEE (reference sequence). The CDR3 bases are TGTGCCAGCAGCTTGGGCGGACTAGCGGGAGTTGTAAACGAGCAGTACTTC. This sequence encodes CASSLGGLAGVVNEQYF.

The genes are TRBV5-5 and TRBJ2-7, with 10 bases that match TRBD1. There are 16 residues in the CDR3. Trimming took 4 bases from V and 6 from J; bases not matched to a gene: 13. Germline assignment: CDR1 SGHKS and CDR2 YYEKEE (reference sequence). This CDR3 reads CASSPSGTGVVGEQYF. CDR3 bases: TGTGCCAGCAGCCCGTCCGGGACAGGGGTGGTAGGCGAGCAGTACTTC.

Here the CDR3 DNA reads TGTGCCAGCAGCAGGGGACAGTTGAACACTGAAGCTTTCTTT. Translation: CASSRGQLNTEAFF. The chain joins TRBV5-8 to TRBJ1-1; 7 nucleotides line up with TRBD1. Germline V lookup: CDR1 SGHTS, CDR2 YDEGEE. V dropped 4 bases and J dropped 0; count of bases not matched to a gene: 3. This CDR3 is built from 14 residues.

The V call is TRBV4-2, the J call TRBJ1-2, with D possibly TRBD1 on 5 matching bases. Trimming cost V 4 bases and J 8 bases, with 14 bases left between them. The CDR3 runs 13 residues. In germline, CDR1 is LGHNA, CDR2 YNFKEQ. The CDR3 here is CASSRDGGEGYTF. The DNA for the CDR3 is TGTGCCAGCAGCCGCGACGGGGGGGAAGGCTACACCTTC.

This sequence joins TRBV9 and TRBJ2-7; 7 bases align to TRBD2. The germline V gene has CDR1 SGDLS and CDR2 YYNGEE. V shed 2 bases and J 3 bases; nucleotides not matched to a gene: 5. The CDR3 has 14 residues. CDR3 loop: CASSVEGGSYEQYF. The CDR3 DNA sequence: TGTGCCAGCAGCGTCGAGGGAGGGAGCTACGAGCAGTACTTC.

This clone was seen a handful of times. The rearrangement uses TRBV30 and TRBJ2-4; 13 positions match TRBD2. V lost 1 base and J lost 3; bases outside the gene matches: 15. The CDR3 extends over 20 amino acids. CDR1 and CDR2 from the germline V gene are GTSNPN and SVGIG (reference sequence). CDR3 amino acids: CAWSAVPGLAGTLGKNIQYF. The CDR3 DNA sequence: TGTGCCTGGAGTGCCGTCCCGGGACTAGCGGGAACCCTAGGCAAAAACATTCAGTACTTC.

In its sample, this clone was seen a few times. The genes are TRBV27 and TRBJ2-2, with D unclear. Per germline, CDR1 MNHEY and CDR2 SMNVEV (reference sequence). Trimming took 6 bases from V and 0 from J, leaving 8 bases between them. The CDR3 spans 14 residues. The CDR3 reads CASRPQTNTGELFF. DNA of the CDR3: TGTGCCAGCAGGCCACAGACGAACACCGGGGAGCTGTTTTTT.

This CDR3 reads CSVEDGTGVFNEQFF. CDR3 in DNA: TGCAGCGTTGAAGACGGGACAGGGGTTTTCAATGAGCAGTTCTTC. This chain uses TRBV29-1 with TRBJ2-1; 10 bases are shared with TRBD1. Germline V gene data show CDR1 as SQVTM and CDR2 as ANQGSEA. CDR3 length: 15 residues. With 0 bases clipped from V and 6 bases from J, the junction kept 5 bases outside the gene matches.

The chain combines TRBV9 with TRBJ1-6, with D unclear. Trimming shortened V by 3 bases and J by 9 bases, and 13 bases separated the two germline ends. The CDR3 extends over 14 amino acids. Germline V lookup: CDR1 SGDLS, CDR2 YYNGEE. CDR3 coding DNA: TGTGCCAGCAGCGCCGGTGTGACGGGTTCACCCCTCCACTTT. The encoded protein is CASSAGVTGSPLHF.

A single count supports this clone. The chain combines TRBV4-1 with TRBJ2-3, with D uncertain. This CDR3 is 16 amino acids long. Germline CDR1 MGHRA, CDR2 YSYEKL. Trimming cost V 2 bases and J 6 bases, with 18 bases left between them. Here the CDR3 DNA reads TGCGCCAGCAGCCAATTTCCCCAGCCGCAGGCCGATACGCAGTATTTT. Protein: CASSQFPQPQADTQYF.

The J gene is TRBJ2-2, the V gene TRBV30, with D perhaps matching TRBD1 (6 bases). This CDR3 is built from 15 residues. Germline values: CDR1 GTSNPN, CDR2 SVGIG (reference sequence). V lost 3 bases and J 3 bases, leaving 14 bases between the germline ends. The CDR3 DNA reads TGTGCCTGGAGCGGACAGAATACGGACACCGGGGAGCTGTTTTTT. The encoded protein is CAWSGQNTDTGELFF. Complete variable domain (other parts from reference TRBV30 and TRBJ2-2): SQTIHQWPATLVQPVGSPLSLECTVEGTSNPNLYWYRQAAGRGLQLLFYSVGIGQISSEVPQNLSASRPQDRQFILSSKKLLLSDSGFYLCAWSGQNTDTGELFFGEGSRLTVL.

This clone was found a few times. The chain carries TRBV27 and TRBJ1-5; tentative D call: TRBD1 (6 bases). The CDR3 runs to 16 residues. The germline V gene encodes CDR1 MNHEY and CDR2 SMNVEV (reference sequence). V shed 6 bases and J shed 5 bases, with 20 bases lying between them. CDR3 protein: CASRHRGGEADQPQHF. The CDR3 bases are TGTGCCAGCAGACATAGGGGGGGGGAAGCCGATCAGCCCCAGCATTTT.

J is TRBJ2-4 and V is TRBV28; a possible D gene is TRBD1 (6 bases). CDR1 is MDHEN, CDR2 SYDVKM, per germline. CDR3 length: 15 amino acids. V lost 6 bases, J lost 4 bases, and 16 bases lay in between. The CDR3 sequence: CASRGYRTEKNIQYF. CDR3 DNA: TGTGCCAGCAGGGGCTACCGGACAGAAAAAAACATTCAGTACTTC.

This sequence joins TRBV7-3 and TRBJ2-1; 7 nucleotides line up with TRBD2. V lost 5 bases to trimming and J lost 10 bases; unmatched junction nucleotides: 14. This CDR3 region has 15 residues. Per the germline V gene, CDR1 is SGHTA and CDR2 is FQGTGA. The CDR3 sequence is CASSHAWAGVKEQFF. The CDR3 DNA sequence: TGTGCCAGCAGCCACGCCTGGGCGGGAGTAAAGGAGCAGTTCTTC.

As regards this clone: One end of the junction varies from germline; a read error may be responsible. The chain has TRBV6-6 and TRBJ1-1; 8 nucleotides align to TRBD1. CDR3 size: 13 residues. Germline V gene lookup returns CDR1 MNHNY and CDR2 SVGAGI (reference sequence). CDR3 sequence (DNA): TGTGCCGGCAGCTCAGGGGGCCGAACTGAAGCTTTCTTT. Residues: CAGSSGGRTEAFF.

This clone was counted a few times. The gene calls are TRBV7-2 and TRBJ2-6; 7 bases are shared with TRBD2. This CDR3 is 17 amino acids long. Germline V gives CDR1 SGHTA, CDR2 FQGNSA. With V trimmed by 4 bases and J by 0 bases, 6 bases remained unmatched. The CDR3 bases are TGTGCCAGCAGCTCCAGGGAGGGTTACTCTGGGGCCAACGTCCTGACTTTC. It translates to CASSSREGYSGANVLTF.

CDR3 residues: CASRPSGTGSEQYF. CDR3 nucleotide sequence: TGTGCCAGCAGACCATCCGGGACAGGGAGCGAGCAGTACTTC. The chain is built from TRBV27 and TRBJ2-7; 9 nucleotides align to TRBD1. Germline lookup yields CDR1 MNHEY and CDR2 SMNVEV (reference sequence). There are 14 residues in the CDR3. V trimming: 6 bases; J trimming: 6 bases; junction bases outside the gene matches: 9.

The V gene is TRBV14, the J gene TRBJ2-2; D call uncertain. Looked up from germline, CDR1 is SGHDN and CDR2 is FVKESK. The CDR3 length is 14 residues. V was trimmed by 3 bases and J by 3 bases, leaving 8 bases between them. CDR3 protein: CASSHPGYTGELFF. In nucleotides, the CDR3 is TGTGCCAGCAGCCATCCGGGTTACACCGGGGAGCTGTTTTTT.

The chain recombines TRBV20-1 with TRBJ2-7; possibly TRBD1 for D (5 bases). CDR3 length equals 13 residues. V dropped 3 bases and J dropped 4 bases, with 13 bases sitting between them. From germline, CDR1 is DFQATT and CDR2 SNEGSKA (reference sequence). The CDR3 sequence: CSASGQGGYEQYF. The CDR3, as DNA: TGCAGTGCTAGTGGGCAGGGTGGGTACGAGCAGTACTTC.